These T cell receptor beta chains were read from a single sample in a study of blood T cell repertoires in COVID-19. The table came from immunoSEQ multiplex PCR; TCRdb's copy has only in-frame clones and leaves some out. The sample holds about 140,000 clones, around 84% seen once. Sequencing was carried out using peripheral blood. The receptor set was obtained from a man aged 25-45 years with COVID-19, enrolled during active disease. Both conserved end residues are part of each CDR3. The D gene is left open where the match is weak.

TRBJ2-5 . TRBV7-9 TGTGCCAGCGTGGAGATGCGGGAGACCCAGTACTTC CASVEMRETQYF
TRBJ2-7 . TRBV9 TGTGCCAGCAGCGTAGGGAGTTTCTCCTACGAGCAGTACTTC CASSVGSFSYEQYF
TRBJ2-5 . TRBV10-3 TGTGCCATCAGTGATGGCGACCGACTCCAAGAGACCCAGTACTTC CAISDGDRLQETQYF
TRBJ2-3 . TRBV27 TGTGCCAGCACCCCTTGGGCAGGCTTACCAGATACGCAGTATTTT CASTPWAGLPDTQYF
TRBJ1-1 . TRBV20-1 TGCAGTGCTAGTTCAGGGCCGAACACTGAAGCTTTCTTT CSASSGPNTEAFF
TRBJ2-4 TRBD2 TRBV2 TGTGCCAGCAGTGAATTGGCTAGCGGACGGAACATTCAGTACTTC CASSELASGRNIQYF
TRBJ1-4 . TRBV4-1 TGCGCCAGCAGCTACCGCGGGGGGGGCAGCGAAAAACTGTTTTTT CASSYRGGGSEKLFF
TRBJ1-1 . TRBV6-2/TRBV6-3 TGTGCCAGCAGTCAACAGGGATACACTGAAGCTTTCTTT CASSQQGYTEAFF
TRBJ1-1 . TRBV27 TGTGCCAGCTCTAACCAGGGTGTTAAGACTGAAGCTTTCTTT CASSNQGVKTEAFF
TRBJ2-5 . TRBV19 TGTGCCAGTAGTATCCAGGGAGGAGAGACCCAGTACTTC CASSIQGGETQYF